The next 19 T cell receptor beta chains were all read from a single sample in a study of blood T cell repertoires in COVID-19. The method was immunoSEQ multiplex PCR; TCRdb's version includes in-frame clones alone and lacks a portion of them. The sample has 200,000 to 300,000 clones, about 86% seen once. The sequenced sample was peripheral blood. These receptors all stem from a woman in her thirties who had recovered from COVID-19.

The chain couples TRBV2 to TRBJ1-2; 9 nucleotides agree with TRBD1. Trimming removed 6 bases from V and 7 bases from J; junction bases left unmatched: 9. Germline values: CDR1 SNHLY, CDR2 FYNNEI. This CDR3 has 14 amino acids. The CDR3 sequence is CASRAGTGFRGYTF. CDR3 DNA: TGTGCCAGCAGAGCCGGGACAGGGTTTCGTGGCTACACCTTC.

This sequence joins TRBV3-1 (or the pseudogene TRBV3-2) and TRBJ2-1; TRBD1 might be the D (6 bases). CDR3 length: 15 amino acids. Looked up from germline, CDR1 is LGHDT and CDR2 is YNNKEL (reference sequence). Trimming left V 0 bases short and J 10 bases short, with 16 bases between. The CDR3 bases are TGTGCCAGCAGCCAAGATCGGGGACACCTAAGGGAGCAGTTCTTC. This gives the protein CASSQDRGHLREQFF.

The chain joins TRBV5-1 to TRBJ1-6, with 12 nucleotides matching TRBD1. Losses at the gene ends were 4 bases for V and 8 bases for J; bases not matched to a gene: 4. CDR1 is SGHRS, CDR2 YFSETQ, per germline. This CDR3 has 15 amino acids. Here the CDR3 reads CASSLGTGGDSPLHF. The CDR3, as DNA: TGCGCCAGCAGCCTTGGGACAGGGGGCGATTCACCCCTCCACTTT.

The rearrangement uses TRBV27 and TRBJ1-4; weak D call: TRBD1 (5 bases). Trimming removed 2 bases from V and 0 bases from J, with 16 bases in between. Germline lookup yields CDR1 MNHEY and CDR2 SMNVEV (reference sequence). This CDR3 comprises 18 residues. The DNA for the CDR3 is TGTGCCAGCAGTTTACGGCAGACAGTAGGTGCAACTAATGAAAAACTGTTTTTT. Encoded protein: CASSLRQTVGATNEKLFF.

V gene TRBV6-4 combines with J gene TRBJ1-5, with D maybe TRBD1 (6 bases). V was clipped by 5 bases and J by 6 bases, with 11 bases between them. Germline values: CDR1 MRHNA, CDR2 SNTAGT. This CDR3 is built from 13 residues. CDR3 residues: CASSHRVGQPQHF. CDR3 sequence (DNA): TGTGCCAGCAGTCACAGGGTAGGTCAGCCCCAGCATTTT.

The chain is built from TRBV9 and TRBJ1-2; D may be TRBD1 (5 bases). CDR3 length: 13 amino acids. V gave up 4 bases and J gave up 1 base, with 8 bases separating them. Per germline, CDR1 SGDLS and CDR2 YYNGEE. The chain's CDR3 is CASSSQGNYGYTF. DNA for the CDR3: TGTGCCAGCAGCTCCCAGGGTAACTATGGCTACACCTTC.

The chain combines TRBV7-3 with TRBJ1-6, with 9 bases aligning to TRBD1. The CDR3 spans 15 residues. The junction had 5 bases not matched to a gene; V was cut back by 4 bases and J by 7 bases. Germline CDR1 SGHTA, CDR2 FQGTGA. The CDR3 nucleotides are TGTGCCAGCAGCTCCCAGGGACAGGGAAATTCACCCCTCCACTTT. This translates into CASSSQGQGNSPLHF.

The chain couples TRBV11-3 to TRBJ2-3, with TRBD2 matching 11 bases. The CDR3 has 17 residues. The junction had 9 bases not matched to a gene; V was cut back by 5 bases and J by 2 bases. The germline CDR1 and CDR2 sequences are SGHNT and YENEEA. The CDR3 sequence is CASSRGLAGGPTDTQYF. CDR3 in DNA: TGTGCCAGCAGCCGGGGGCTAGCGGGGGGCCCCACAGATACGCAGTATTTT.

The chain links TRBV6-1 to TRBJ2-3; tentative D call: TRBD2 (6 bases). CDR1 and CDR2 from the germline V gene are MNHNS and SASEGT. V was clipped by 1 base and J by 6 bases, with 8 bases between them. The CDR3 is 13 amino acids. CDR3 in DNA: TGTGCCAGCAGTGAAGGTGGGGGGGATACGCAGTATTTT. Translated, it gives CASSEGGGDTQYF.

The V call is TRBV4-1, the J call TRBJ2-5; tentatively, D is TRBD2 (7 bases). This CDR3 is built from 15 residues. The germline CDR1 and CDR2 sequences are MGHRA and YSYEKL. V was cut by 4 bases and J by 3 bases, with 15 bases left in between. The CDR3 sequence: CASSPYGGPEETQYF. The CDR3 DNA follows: TGCGCCAGCAGCCCTTACGGGGGGCCTGAAGAGACCCAGTACTTC.

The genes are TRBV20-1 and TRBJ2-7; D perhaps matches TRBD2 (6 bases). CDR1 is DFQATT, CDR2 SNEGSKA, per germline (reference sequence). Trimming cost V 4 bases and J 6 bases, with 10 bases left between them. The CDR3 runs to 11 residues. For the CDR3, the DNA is TGCAGTGCTACCAGGGAGGTCGAGCAGTACTTC. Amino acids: CSATREVEQYF.

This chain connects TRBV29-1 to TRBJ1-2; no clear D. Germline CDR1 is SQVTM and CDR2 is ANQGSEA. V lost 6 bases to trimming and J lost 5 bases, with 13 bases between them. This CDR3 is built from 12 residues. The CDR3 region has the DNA TGCAGCGTCAAAGAGGGTTTTTATGGCTACACCTTC. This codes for CSVKEGFYGYTF. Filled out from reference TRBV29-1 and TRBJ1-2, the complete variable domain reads SAVISQKPSRDICQRGTSLTIQCQVDSQVTMMFWYRQQPGQSLTLIATANQGSEATYESGFVIDKFPISRPNLTFSTLTVSNMSPEDSSIYLCSVKEGFYGYTFGSGTRLTVV.

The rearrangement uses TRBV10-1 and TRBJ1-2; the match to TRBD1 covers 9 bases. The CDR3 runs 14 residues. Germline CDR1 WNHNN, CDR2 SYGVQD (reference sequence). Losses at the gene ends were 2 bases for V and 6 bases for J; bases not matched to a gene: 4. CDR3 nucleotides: TGCGCCAGCAGTGAGACAGGGGGCTTGGATGGCTACACCTTC. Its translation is CASSETGGLDGYTF.

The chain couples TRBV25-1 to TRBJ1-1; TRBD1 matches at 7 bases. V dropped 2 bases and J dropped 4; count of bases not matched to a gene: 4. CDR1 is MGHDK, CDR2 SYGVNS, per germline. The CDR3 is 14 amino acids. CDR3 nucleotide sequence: TGTGCCAGCAGTGAACCCTACAGGGGCACTGAAGCTTTCTTT. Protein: CASSEPYRGTEAFF.

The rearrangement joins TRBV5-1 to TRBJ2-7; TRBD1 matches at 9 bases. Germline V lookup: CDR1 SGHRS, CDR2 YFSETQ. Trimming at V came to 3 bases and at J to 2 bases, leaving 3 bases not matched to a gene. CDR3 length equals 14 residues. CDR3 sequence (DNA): TGCGCCAGCAGCTCCGGGACAGGGCCCTACGAGCAGTACTTC. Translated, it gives CASSSGTGPYEQYF.

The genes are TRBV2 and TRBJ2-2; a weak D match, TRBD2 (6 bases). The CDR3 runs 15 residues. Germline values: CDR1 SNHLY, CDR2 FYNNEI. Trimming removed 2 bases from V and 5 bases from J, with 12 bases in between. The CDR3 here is CASSEIRSGTGELFF. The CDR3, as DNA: TGTGCCAGCAGTGAAATTAGGAGCGGGACCGGGGAGCTGTTTTTT.

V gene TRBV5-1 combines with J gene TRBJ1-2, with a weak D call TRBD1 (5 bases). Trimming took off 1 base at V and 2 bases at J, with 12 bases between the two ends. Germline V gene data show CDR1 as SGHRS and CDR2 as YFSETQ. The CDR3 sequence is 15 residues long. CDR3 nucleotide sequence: TGCGCCAGCAGCTTGAGCACAGGAGCGAACTATGGCTACACCTTC. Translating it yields CASSLSTGANYGYTF.

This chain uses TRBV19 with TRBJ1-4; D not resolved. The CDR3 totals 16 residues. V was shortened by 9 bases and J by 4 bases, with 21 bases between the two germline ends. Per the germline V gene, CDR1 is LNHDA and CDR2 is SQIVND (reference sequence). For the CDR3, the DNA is TGTGCCAGCAGGAAGACCCGACCACCTGATAATGAAAAACTGTTTTTT. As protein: CASRKTRPPDNEKLFF.

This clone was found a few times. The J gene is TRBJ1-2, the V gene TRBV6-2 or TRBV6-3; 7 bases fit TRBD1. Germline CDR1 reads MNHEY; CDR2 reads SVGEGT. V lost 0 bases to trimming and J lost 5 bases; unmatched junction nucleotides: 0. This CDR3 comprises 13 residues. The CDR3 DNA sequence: TGTGCCAGCAGTTACTCGGGACAGTATGGCTACACCTTC. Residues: CASSYSGQYGYTF.